This T cell receptor beta chain came from a study of OX40 agonist ivuxolimab in advanced cancers. Study background: The study treated patients with ivuxolimab, an agonistic anti-OX40 (CD134) antibody. The patients received ivuxolimab by intravenous route every 2 weeks at 0.01 to 10 mg/kg. It was permissible to have had prior anti-PD-1, anti-PD-L1 or anti-CTLA-4 therapy, and less than 45% had some.

Libraries were prepared by immunoSEQ multiplex PCR; TCRdb keeps only in-frame clonotypes and omits some of them. The repertoire consists of some 44,000 clones, with approximately 84% occurring once and the leading ten covering less than 35%. Blood sampling took place at baseline, cycle 4 day 1, and cycle 7 day 1. Trimming removed 8 bases at V and 4 bases at J, with 17 bases between. Germline V gives CDR1 MDHEN, CDR2 SYDVKM. There are 14 residues in the CDR3. This rearrangement joins TRBV28 to TRBJ2-5; possibly TRBD2 for D (6 bases). Source: CD4+ or CD8+ T cells sorted from blood, taken in a trial of the OX40 agonist ivuxolimab. This clonotype was sampled from an adult with an advanced solid tumor such as melanoma, head and neck, liver or kidney cancer. The CDR3 sequence is CASSLRGGGETQYF. The DNA of the CDR3 is TGTGCCAGCTCACTAAGGGGAGGAGGAGAGACCCAGTACTTC.